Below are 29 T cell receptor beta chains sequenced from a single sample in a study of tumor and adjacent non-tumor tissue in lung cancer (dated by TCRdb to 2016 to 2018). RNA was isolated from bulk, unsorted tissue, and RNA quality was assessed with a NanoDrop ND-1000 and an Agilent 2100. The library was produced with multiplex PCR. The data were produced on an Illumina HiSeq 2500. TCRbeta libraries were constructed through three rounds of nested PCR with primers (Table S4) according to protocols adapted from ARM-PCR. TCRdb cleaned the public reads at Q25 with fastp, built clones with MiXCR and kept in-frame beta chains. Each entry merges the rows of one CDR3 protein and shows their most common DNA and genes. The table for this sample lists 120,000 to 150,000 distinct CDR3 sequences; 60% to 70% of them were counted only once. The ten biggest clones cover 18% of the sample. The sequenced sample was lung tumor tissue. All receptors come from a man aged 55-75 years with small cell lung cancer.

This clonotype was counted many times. The CDR3 DNA is TGTGCCAGCAGCTACCGCGGAGTAGCGGCTAGAGATACGCAGTATTTT. Translated, it gives CASSYRGVAARDTQYF. The gene calls are TRBV6-5 and TRBJ2-3, with D perhaps matching TRBD2 (6 bases). Germline values: CDR1 MNHEY, CDR2 SVGAGI. V was trimmed by 6 bases and J by 5 bases, leaving 21 bases between them. This CDR3 spans 16 amino acids.

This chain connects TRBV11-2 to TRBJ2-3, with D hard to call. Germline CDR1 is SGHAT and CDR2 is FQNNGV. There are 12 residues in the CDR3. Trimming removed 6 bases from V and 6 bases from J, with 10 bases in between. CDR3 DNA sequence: TGTGCCAGCAGATTAACAGTCGATACGCAGTATTTT. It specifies CASRLTVDTQYF.

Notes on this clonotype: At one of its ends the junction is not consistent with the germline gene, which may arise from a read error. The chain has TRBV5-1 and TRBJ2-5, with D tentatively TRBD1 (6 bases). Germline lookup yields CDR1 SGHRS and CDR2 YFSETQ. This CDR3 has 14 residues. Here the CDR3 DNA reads TGCGCCAGCAGCTTGACGACAGGCCAAGAGGCCCAGTACTTC. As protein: CASSLTTGQEAQYF. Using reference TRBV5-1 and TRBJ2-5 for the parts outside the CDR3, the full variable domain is KAGVTQTPRYLIKTRGQQVTLSCSPISGHRSVSWYQQTPGQGLQFLFEYFSETQRNKGNFPGRFSGRQFSNSRSEMNVSTLELGDSALYLCASSLTTGQEAQYFGPGTRLLVL.

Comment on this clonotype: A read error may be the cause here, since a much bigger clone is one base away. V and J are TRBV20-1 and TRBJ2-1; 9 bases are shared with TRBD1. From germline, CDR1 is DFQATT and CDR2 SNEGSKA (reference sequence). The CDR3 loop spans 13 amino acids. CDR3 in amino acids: CGARLQGAREQFF. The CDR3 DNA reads TGCGGTGCTAGGCTACAGGGGGCGCGTGAGCAGTTCTTC.

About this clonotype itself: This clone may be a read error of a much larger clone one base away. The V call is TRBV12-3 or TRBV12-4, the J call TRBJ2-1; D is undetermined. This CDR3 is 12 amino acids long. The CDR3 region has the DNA TGTGCCAGCTGTTTAGCAAGTAATGAGCAGTTCTTC. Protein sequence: CASCLASNEQFF.

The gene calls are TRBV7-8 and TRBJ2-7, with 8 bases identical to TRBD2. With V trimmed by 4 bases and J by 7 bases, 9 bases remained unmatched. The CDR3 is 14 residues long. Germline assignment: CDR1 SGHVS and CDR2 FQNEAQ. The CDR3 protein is CASSWSAGGGEQYF. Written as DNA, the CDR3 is TGTGCCAGCAGCTGGTCTGCGGGGGGTGGGGAGCAGTACTTC.

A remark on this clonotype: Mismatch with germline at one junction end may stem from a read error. The CDR3 here is CSASPWAGTVNQLQHF. The CDR3 nucleotides read TGCAGTGCTAGCCCTTGGGCAGGGACGGTCAATCAGCTCCAGCATTTT. The rearrangement links TRBV20-1 to TRBJ1-5; tentatively, D is TRBD1 (5 bases). Germline CDR1 and CDR2: DFQATT and SNEGSKA (reference sequence). The CDR3 loop spans 16 amino acids.

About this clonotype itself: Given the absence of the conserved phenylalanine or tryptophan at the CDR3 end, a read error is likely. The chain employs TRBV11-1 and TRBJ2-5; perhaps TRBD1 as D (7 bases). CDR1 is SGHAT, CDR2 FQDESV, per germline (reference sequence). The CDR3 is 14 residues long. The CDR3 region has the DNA TGTGCTAGCAGCCGCGGGGACAGCCAAGAGACCCAGTACTTA. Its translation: CASSRGDSQETQYL.

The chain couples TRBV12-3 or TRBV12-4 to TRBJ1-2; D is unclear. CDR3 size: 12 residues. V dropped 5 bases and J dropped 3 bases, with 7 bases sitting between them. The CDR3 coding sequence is TGTGCCAGCAGTCCCACGTACTATGGCTACACCTTC. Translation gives CASSPTYYGYTF.

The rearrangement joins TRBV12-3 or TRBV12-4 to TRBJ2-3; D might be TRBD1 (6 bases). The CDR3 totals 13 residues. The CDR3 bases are TGTGCAGGCAGTCTGTTCAGGGGAGATACGCAGTATTTT. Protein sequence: CAGSLFRGDTQYF.

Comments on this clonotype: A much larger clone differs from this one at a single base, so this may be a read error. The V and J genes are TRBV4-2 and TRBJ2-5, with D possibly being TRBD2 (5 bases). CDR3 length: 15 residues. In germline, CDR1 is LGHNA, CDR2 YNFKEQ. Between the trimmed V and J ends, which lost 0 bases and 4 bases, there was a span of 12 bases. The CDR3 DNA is TGTGCCAGCAGCCAAGATGAGGGCTTTATAGAGACCCAGTACTTC. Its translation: CASSQDEGFIETQYF.

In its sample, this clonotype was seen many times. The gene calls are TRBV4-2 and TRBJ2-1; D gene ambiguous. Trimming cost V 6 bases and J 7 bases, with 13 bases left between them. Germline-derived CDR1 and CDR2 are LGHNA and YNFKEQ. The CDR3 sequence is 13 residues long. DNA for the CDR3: TGTGCCAGCAGAGACCCGCGAGGTAATGAGCAGTTCTTC. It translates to CASRDPRGNEQFF.

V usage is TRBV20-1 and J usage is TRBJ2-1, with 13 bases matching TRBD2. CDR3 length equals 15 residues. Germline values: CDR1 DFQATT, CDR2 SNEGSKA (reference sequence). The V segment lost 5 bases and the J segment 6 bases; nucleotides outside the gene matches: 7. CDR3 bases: TGCAGTGCTGAGGGACTAGCGGGGAATAGCAATGAGCAGTTCTTC. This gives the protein CSAEGLAGNSNEQFF.

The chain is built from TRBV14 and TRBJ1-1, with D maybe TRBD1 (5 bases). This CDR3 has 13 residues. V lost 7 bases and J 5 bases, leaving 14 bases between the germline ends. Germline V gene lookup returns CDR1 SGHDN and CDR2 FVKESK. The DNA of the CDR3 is TGTGCCAGCAACCCGGGACGGGGAACTGAAGCTTTCTTT. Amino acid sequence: CASNPGRGTEAFF.

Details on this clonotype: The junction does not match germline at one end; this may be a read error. The CDR3, as DNA: TGCTGTGCTAGAAGGACTAGCAACATGGATACGCAGTATTTT. It specifies CCARRTSNMDTQYF. This sequence joins TRBV20-1 and TRBJ2-3; 8 nucleotides align to TRBD2. Germline lookup yields CDR1 DFQATT and CDR2 SNEGSKA (reference sequence). The CDR3 covers 14 residues.

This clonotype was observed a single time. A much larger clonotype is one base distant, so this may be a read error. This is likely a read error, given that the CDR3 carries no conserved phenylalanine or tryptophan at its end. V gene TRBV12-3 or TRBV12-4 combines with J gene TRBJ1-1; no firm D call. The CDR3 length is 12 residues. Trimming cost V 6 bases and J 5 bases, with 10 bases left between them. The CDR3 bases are TGTGCCAGCAGGAGACGAAGGACTGAAGCTTTCCTT. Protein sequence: CASRRRRTEAFL.

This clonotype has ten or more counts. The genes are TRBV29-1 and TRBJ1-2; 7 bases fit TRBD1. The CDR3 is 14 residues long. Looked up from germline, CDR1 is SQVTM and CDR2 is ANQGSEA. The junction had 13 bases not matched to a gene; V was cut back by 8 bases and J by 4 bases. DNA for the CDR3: TGCAGCACCCGGGGAGGGGGCCCCTTCTATGGCTACACCTTC. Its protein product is CSTRGGGPFYGYTF.

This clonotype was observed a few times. CDR3 sequence reads: CSALSTGSESYNEQFF. CDR3 in DNA: TGCAGTGCATTATCGACAGGGAGTGAATCCTACAATGAGCAGTTCTTC. The chain is built from TRBV20-1 and TRBJ2-1; TRBD1 matches 7 bases. Germline assignment: CDR1 DFQATT and CDR2 SNEGSKA (reference sequence). The CDR3 totals 16 residues. J gave up 1 base and V 6 bases, and 12 bases lay outside the gene matches.

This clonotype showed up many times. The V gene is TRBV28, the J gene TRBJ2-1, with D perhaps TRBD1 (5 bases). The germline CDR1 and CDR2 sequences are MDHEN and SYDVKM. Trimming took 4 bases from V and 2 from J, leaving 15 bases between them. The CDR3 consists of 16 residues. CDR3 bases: TGTGCCAGCAGTTGGGGCCTTACAGGTACCTACAATGAGCAGTTCTTC. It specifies CASSWGLTGTYNEQFF. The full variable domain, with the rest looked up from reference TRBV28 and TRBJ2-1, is DVKVTQSSRYLVKRTGEKVFLECVQDMDHENMFWYRQDPGLGLRLIYFSYDVKMKEKGDIPEGYSVSREKKERFSLILESASTNQTSMYLCASSWGLTGTYNEQFFGPGTRLTVL.

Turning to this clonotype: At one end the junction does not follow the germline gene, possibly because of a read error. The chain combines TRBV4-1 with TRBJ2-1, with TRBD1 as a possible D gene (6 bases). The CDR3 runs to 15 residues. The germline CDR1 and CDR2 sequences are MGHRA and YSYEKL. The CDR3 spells CASSLLGTRDNEQIF. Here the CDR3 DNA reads TGCGCTAGCAGCCTCCTCGGAACCAGGGACAATGAGCAGATCTTC.

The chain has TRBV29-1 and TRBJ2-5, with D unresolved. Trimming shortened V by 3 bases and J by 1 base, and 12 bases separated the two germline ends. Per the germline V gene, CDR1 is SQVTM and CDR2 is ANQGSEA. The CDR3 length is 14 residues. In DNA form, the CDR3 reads TGCAGCGTTGATGAGATGGACCGCCAAGAGACCCAGTACTTC. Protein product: CSVDEMDRQETQYF.

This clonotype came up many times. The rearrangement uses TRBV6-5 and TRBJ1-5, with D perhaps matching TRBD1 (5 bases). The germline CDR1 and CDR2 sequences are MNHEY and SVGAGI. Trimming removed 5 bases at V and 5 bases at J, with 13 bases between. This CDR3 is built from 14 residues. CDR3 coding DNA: TGTGCCAGCAGTCCCTACTCGACAGATCAGCCCCAGCATTTT. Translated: CASSPYSTDQPQHF.

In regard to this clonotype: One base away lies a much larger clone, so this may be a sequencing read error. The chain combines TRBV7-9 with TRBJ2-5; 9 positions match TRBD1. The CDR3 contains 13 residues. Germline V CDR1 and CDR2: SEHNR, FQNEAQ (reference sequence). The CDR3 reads CVSSRGQGETQYF. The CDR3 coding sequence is TGTGTCAGCAGCCGGGGACAGGGCGAGACCCAGTACTTC. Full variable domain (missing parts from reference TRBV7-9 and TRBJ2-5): DTGVSQNPRHKITKRGQNVTFRCDPISEHNRLYWYRQTLGQGPEFLTYFQNEAQLEKSRLLSDRFSAERPKGSFSTLEIQRTEQGDSAMYLCVSSRGQGETQYFGPGTRLLVL.

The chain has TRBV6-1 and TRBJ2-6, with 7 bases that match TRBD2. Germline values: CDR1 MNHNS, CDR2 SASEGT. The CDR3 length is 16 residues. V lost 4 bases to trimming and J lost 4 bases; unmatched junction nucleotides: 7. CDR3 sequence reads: CASSAWGGVGANVLTF. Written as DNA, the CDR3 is TGTGCCAGCAGTGCTTGGGGGGGGGTCGGGGCCAACGTCCTGACTTTC.

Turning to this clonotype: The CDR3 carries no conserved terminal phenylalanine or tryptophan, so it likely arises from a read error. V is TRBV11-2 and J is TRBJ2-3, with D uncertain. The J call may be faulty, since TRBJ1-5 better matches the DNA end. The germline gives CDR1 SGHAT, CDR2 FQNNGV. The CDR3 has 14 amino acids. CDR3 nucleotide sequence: TGTGCCAGCAGCTTAGCGGGTGAAACGGATACGCAGCATCTT. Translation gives CASSLAGETDTQHL.

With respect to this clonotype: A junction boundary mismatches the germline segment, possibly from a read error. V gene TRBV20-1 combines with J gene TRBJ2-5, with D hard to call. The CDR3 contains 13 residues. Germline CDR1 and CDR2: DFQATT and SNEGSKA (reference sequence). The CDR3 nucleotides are TGCAATGCCGAGCACCCCACAAAGGAGACCCTGTACTTC. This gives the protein CNAEHPTKETLYF.

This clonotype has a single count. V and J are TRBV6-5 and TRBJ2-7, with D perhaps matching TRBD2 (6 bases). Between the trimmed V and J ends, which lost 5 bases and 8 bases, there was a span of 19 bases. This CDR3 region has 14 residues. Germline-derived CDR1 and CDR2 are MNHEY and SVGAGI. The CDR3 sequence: CASSTQEGSYKQYF. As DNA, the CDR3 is TGTGCCAGCAGTACCCAGGAGGGATCATACAAGCAGTACTTC.

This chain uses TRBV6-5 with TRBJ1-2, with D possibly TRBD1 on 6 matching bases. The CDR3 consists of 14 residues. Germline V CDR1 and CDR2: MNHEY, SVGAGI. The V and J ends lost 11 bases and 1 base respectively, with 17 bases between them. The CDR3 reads CASSSQGINYGYTF. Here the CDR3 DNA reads TGTGCCTCCTCTAGTCAGGGGATTAACTATGGCTACACCTTC.

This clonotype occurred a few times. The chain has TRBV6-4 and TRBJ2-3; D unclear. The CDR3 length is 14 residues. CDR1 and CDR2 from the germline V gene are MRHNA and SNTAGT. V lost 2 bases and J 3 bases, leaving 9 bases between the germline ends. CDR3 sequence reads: CASSDTSWTDTQYF. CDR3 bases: TGTGCCAGCAGTGACACTTCGTGGACAGATACGCAGTATTTT.